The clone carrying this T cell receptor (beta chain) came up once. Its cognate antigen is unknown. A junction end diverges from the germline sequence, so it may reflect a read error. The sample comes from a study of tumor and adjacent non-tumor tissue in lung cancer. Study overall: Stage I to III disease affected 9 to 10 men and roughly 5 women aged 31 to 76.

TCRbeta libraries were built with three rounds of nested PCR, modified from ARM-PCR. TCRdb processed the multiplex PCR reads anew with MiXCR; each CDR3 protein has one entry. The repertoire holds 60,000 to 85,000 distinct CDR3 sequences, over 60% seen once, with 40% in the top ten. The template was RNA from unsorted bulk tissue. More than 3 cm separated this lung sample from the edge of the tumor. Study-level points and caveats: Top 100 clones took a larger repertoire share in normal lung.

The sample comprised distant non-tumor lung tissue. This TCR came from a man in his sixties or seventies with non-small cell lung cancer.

This chain's CDR3 is CSVRGANTRELFF. The CDR3 nucleotides are TGCAGCGTAAGAGGGGCGAACACCCGGGAGCTGTTTTTT. V usage is TRBV29-1 and J usage is TRBJ2-2, with D perhaps matching TRBD1 or TRBD2 (5 bases each). CDR1 and CDR2 (germline): SQVTM, ANQGSEA. The CDR3 contains 13 residues.